A single sample is the source of the 13 T cell receptor beta chains below, sequenced in a study of T cell changes during pregnancy in multiple sclerosis. The table came from immunoSEQ multiplex PCR; TCRdb's copy has only in-frame clones and leaves some out. The table has about 59,000 clones, less than 95% seen once. Sequenced here: CD8+ T cells from peripheral blood mononuclear cells, sampled after pregnancy. These receptors all come from a female donor with multiple sclerosis, enrolled in a pregnancy study.

The CDR3 nucleotides read TGTGCCAGCAGTGGGGCCGGGACAGGGTCCTACGAGCAGTACTTC. It translates to CASSGAGTGSYEQYF. The chain uses TRBV2 and TRBJ2-7; TRBD1 matches 9 bases. V trimming: 4 bases; J trimming: 1 base; junction bases outside the gene matches: 5. Germline loops: CDR1 SNHLY, CDR2 FYNNEI. The CDR3 is 15 amino acids.

This clone was detected once. The chain joins TRBV28 to TRBJ2-7; D remains ambiguous. V was pared by 6 bases and J by 5 bases, with 14 bases between. Germline CDR1 reads MDHEN; CDR2 reads SYDVKM. The CDR3 covers 13 residues. This chain's CDR3 is CASSPLRVDEQYF. Here the CDR3 DNA reads TGTGCCAGCAGCCCCCTCCGCGTGGACGAGCAGTACTTC.

This clone appeared a single time. This chain links TRBV9 with TRBJ2-1, with 9 bases lining up with TRBD1. The J segment lost 3 bases and the V segment lost 0 bases, leaving 4 bases of the junction unmatched. The CDR3 consists of 16 residues. In germline, CDR1 is SGDLS, CDR2 YYNGEE. CDR3 protein: CASSVAGTGNYNEQFF. The CDR3 DNA is TGTGCCAGCAGCGTAGCAGGGACAGGGAACTACAATGAGCAGTTCTTC.

This clone appeared a single time. V and J are TRBV27 and TRBJ2-7; 11 positions agree with TRBD2. CDR3 length: 14 residues. The V gene end was trimmed by 8 bases and the J gene end by 7 bases; junction bases not matched to a gene: 10. Per the germline V gene, CDR1 is MNHEY and CDR2 is SMNVEV (reference sequence). CDR3: CASGLAGGPREQYF. For the CDR3, the DNA is TGTGCCAGCGGATTAGCGGGAGGGCCGAGAGAGCAGTACTTC.

This clone was observed once. This chain uses TRBV5-1 with TRBJ2-1; TRBD2 matches 10 bases. With 1 base clipped from V and 8 bases from J, the junction kept 9 bases outside the gene matches. Germline V gives CDR1 SGHRS, CDR2 YFSETQ. The CDR3 sequence is 16 residues long. The CDR3 is CASSLNLAGATDEQFF. CDR3 sequence (DNA): TGCGCCAGCAGCTTGAACCTAGCGGGAGCGACGGATGAGCAGTTCTTC.

This clone was observed a handful of times. The genes are TRBV20-1 and TRBJ1-1, with D possibly matching TRBD1 (5 bases). CDR1 and CDR2 (germline): DFQATT, SNEGSKA (reference sequence). The CDR3 runs 11 residues. The CDR3 nucleotides are TGCAGGGCGGCAGGGCACACTGAAGCTTTCTTT. Translated: CRAAGHTEAFF.

This chain connects TRBV10-3 to TRBJ2-7; 12 nucleotides line up with TRBD2. The CDR3 has 14 residues. V lost 7 bases, J lost 5 bases, and 6 bases stayed unmatched. Germline values: CDR1 ENHRY, CDR2 SYGVKD. CDR3 residues: CAINSRLAGDEQYF. CDR3 in DNA: TGTGCCATCAATTCTAGACTAGCGGGAGACGAGCAGTACTTC.

The chain has TRBV27 and TRBJ1-5, with 9 nucleotides matching TRBD1. Trimming removed 1 base from V and 7 bases from J; junction bases left unmatched: 5. The germline V gene has CDR1 MNHEY and CDR2 SMNVEV (reference sequence). The CDR3 has 15 residues. The CDR3 here is CASSLFGQGLQPQHF. Here the CDR3 DNA reads TGTGCCAGCAGTTTATTCGGACAGGGGTTGCAGCCCCAGCATTTT.

The chain combines TRBV19 with TRBJ2-1; 11 positions match TRBD2. In germline, CDR1 is LNHDA, CDR2 SQIVND (reference sequence). CDR3 size: 16 residues. V was pared by 7 bases and J by 0 bases, with 5 bases of the junction left unmatched. DNA of the CDR3: TGTGCCAGTAACCTTAGCGGGAGGGCCTCCTACAATGAGCAGTTCTTC. This gives the protein CASNLSGRASYNEQFF.

The V and J genes are TRBV27 and TRBJ2-3, with TRBD1 identical over 9 bases. V lost 0 bases and J lost 3; bases outside the gene matches: 4. The CDR3 totals 16 residues. CDR1 is MNHEY and CDR2 is SMNVEV in the germline V gene (reference sequence). DNA of the CDR3: TGTGCCAGCAGTTTATCCCGGGACAGGGTAACAGATACGCAGTATTTT. Translating it yields CASSLSRDRVTDTQYF.

The gene calls are TRBV20-1 and TRBJ1-1, with unresolved D. V dropped 0 bases and J dropped 3 bases, with 2 bases sitting between them. The CDR3 has 11 residues. CDR1 DFQATT and CDR2 SNEGSKA come from the germline V gene (reference sequence). The CDR3 DNA is TGCAGTGCTAGAGACTACACTGAAGCTTTCTTT. This codes for CSARDYTEAFF.

This sequence joins TRBV6-1 and TRBJ1-1; 8 bases fit TRBD1. Germline loops: CDR1 MNHNS, CDR2 SASEGT. The J segment lost 5 bases and the V segment lost 3 bases, leaving 8 bases of the junction unmatched. The CDR3 consists of 15 residues. In nucleotides, the CDR3 is TGTGCCAGCAGTGATAGACAGGGGATGAGTACTGAAGCTTTCTTT. Protein sequence: CASSDRQGMSTEAFF.

The chain is built from TRBV19 and TRBJ2-2; D ambiguous. CDR1 is LNHDA and CDR2 is SQIVND in the germline V gene (reference sequence). The CDR3 length is 14 residues. Trimming removed 1 base from V and 5 bases from J, with 8 bases in between. The CDR3 region has the DNA TGTGCCAGTAGTATAGTCGCCGGGACCGGGGAGCTGTTTTTT. Amino acid sequence: CASSIVAGTGELFF.